The rows below give T cell receptor beta chains drawn from one sample of a study of shared clonotypes between healthy human individuals. Profiling relied on immunoSEQ multiplex PCR, and the TCRdb table lists in-frame clones only, not all of them. The data show fewer than 3 million clones, 85% to 95% seen once. The specimen was naive CD4+ T cells from PBMCs. The receptor source for this set is a man aged 18 to 29 in good health. Some clones in this sample may be carry-over from other donors' samples. Both conserved end residues are part of each CDR3. A D gene is named only where the DNA matches it firmly. For some rows the clone size is stated as once, few or many, or as a class when expanded; others skip it.

size	J	V	D	CDR3	DNA
NA	TRBJ2-3	TRBV4-1	TRBD2	CASSQELAGNTDTQYF	TGCGCCAGCAGCCAAGAACTAGCGGGAAACACAGATACGCAGTATTTT
NA	TRBJ2-1	TRBV11-2	TRBD2	CASSSEREGYNEQFF	TGTGCCAGCAGCTCCGAGCGGGAGGGCTACAATGAGCAGTTCTTC
NA	TRBJ1-1	TRBV7-2	TRBD1	CASSSLGTDTEAFF	TGTGCCAGCAGCTCCCTAGGGACAGACACTGAAGCTTTCTTT
NA	TRBJ2-1	TRBV11-3	NA	CASSLVGTGTYNEQFF	TGTGCCAGCAGCTTAGTGGGCACAGGCACCTACAATGAGCAGTTCTTC
NA	TRBJ2-1	TRBV18	TRBD2	CASSPSGGHEQFF	TGTGCCAGCTCACCAAGCGGGGGCCATGAGCAGTTCTTC
NA	TRBJ2-7	TRBV29-1	NA	CSVQRDPWGEQYF	TGCAGCGTTCAACGGGACCCATGGGGCGAGCAGTACTTC
NA	TRBJ1-2	TRBV27	NA	CASRPVKQRNYGYTF	TGTGCCAGCAGACCGGTAAAACAGAGAAACTATGGCTACACCTTC
NA	TRBJ2-1	TRBV7-3	TRBD2	CASSPSGRGGSEQFF	TGTGCCAGCAGCCCTAGCGGGAGAGGGGGGAGTGAGCAGTTCTTC
few	TRBJ2-3	TRBV5-6	TRBD2	CASSSLAERETDTQYF	TGTGCCAGCAGCTCACTAGCGGAAAGGGAAACAGATACGCAGTATTTT
NA	TRBJ2-5	TRBV28	TRBD1	CASSLGPRGIRETQYF	TGTGCCAGCAGTTTGGGACCCAGGGGGATTCGGGAGACCCAGTACTTC
once	TRBJ1-1	TRBV28	TRBD1	CASRHPQGAQGMNTEAFF	TGTGCCAGCAGGCACCCACAGGGGGCTCAGGGGATGAACACTGAAGCTTTCTTT
NA	TRBJ2-1	TRBV6-6	NA	CASSYPSGSANEQFF	TGTGCCAGCAGTTACCCCTCCGGGAGCGCCAATGAGCAGTTCTTC
NA	TRBJ2-7	TRBV5-1	NA	CASSLTSGSAPIYEQYF	TGCGCCAGCAGCTTGACGTCGGGCAGCGCTCCGATATACGAGCAGTACTTC
NA	TRBJ2-5	TRBV5-1	NA	CASSLEVGPQETQYF	TGCGCCAGCAGCTTGGAAGTGGGCCCCCAAGAGACCCAGTACTTC
NA	TRBJ1-4	TRBV25-1	NA	CASSVMGAGEKLFF	TGTGCCAGCAGTGTGATGGGGGCAGGGGAAAAACTGTTTTTT
NA	TRBJ2-7	TRBV6-1	NA	CASSATNSYEQYF	TGTGCCAGCAGTGCGACGAACTCCTACGAGCAGTACTTC
NA	TRBJ2-2	TRBV2	NA	CASSEDLVGGGGLFF	TGTGCCAGCAGTGAAGATCTTGTCGGTGGCGGAGGGCTGTTTTTT
NA	TRBJ1-2	TRBV28	NA	CASSPAPPGYGYTF	TGTGCCAGCAGCCCCGCCCCGCCGGGCTATGGCTACACCTTC
few	TRBJ1-4	TRBV5-1	NA	CASSHVREGSSTNEKLFF	TGCGCCAGCAGCCATGTGAGGGAGGGATCCTCAACTAATGAAAAACTGTTTTTT
NA	TRBJ2-1	TRBV7-8	TRBD2	CASSFLAAYNEQFF	TGTGCCAGCAGCTTCCTAGCGGCGTACAATGAGCAGTTCTTC
NA	TRBJ1-2	TRBV30	NA	CAWSPQGLYGYTF	TGTGCCTGGAGTCCCCAGGGGCTCTATGGCTACACCTTC
NA	TRBJ2-1	TRBV28	NA	CAIARRDSFSEQFF	TGTGCCATCGCTCGTCGGGACTCCTTTAGTGAGCAGTTCTTC
NA	TRBJ1-1	TRBV18	TRBD1	CASSPRQGPTEAFF	TGTGCCAGCTCACCGAGACAGGGGCCCACTGAAGCTTTCTTT
NA	TRBJ2-1	TRBV7-2	NA	CASSLVGINNEQFF	TGTGCCAGCAGCTTAGTTGGGATCAACAATGAGCAGTTCTTC
NA	TRBJ1-4	TRBV5-8	NA	CASSLAAANEKLFF	TGTGCCAGCAGCTTGGCTGCAGCTAATGAAAAACTGTTTTTT
NA	TRBJ2-7	TRBV5-1	NA	CASTRLGLAGEQYF	TGCGCCAGCACCCGCTTGGGGTTGGCGGGGGAGCAGTACTTC
NA	TRBJ2-3	TRBV28	NA	CASSLWTGSSTDTQYF	TGTGCCAGCAGTTTATGGACAGGTTCTAGCACAGATACGCAGTATTTT
NA	TRBJ1-4	TRBV6-1	TRBD1	CASLLYRGAMGKLFF	TGTGCCAGCCTCTTGTACAGGGGCGCAATGGGAAAACTGTTTTTT
NA	TRBJ1-2	TRBV10-3	TRBD1	CAIREQGDYGYTF	TGTGCCATCAGGGAGCAGGGGGACTATGGCTACACCTTC
once	TRBJ2-1	TRBV6-4	TRBD2	CASRGTSGDNEQFF	TGTGCCAGCAGGGGGACTAGCGGAGACAATGAGCAGTTCTTC
once	TRBJ1-1	TRBV28	TRBD1	CASRTDRGKGSNTEAFF	TGTGCCAGCAGAACGGACAGGGGGAAGGGGTCGAACACTGAAGCTTTCTTT
NA	TRBJ2-3	TRBV27	NA	CASTFSGTSTDTQYF	TGTGCCAGCACCTTCAGCGGTACTAGCACAGATACGCAGTATTTT